These 22 T cell receptor beta chains came from one sample sequenced in a study of T cells after yellow fever vaccination. TCRdb re-analysed the 5' RACE reads in MiXCR, keeping a single row per CDR3 protein. The sample records around 56,000 distinct CDR3 sequences, 5.7% being singletons. The source was PBMCs, either bulk or a sorted T-cell subset (CD4+, CD8+, memory, or dextramer-sorted; not recorded which), collected on the day of the yellow fever booster vaccination. These receptors came from a man younger than 35 who received the YFV17D yellow fever vaccine.

The V gene is TRBV3-1, the J gene TRBJ1-2; 7 bases are shared with TRBD1. Trimming took 3 bases from V and 5 from J; bases not matched to a gene: 9. This CDR3 has 15 amino acids. Germline CDR1 is LGHDT and CDR2 is YNNKEL (reference sequence). CDR3 nucleotide sequence: TGTGCCAGCAGCCAGGACCCAGGGGGAACTTATGGCTACACCTTC. It encodes CASSQDPGGTYGYTF.

This clonotype was found many times. DNA of the CDR3: TGCGCCAGCAGCCGAACCGAGTATGGCTACACCTTC. It codes for CASSRTEYGYTF. The chain is built from TRBV5-1 and TRBJ1-2; D remains unclear. The germline gives CDR1 SGHRS, CDR2 YFSETQ. Trimming removed 4 bases at V and 5 bases at J, with 9 bases between. The CDR3 covers 12 residues.

This clonotype was picked up many times. The V and J genes are TRBV10-3 and TRBJ2-3; D gene ambiguous. CDR1 and CDR2 (germline): ENHRY, SYGVKD. The CDR3 contains 13 residues. With 10 bases removed from V and 4 bases from J, the gap between germline ends came to 15 bases. The CDR3 DNA follows: TGTGCCAGCCAGCTAACAATCGCAGATACGCAGTATTTT. It specifies CASQLTIADTQYF.

This clonotype came up many times. The chain uses TRBV20-1 and TRBJ1-4; D perhaps matches TRBD1 (5 bases). The CDR3 covers 13 residues. Trimming took off 4 bases at V and 6 bases at J, with 12 bases between the two ends. Per germline, CDR1 DFQATT and CDR2 SNEGSKA (reference sequence). CDR3 residues: CSATTGPDEKLFF. The CDR3 DNA is TGCAGTGCTACCACGGGGCCGGATGAAAAACTGTTTTTT.

V usage is TRBV12-3 or TRBV12-4 and J usage is TRBJ1-1; no clear D. V gave up 6 bases and J gave up 2 bases, with 13 bases separating them. The CDR3 extends over 14 amino acids. CDR3 sequence reads: CASSPSWGNTEAFF. DNA of the CDR3: TGTGCCAGCAGCCCGTCGTGGGGAAACACTGAAGCTTTCTTT.

This clonotype was counted between two and nine times. V is TRBV6-5 and J is TRBJ2-6, with D unresolved. The V gene's germline CDR1 is MNHEY and CDR2 SVGAGI. This CDR3 has 13 amino acids. V gave up 4 bases and J gave up 4 bases, with 5 bases separating them. CDR3 in DNA: TGTGCCAGCAGTTCCGCAGGGGCCAACGTCCTGACTTTC. Translating gives CASSSAGANVLTF.

This clonotype was detected many times. This chain joins TRBV5-1 and TRBJ2-1, with 7 bases matching TRBD1. J gave up 0 bases and V 4 bases, and 4 bases lay outside the gene matches. Germline-derived CDR1 and CDR2 are SGHRS and YFSETQ. There are 15 residues in the CDR3. CDR3 bases: TGCGCCAGCAGCGCCCCAGGGGGCTCCTACAATGAGCAGTTCTTC. Translation gives CASSAPGGSYNEQFF.

This clonotype was detected many times. The V gene is TRBV9, the J gene TRBJ1-1; a weak D match, TRBD1 (6 bases). CDR1 and CDR2 from the germline V gene are SGDLS and YYNGEE. V was pared by 3 bases and J by 4 bases, with 13 bases between. This CDR3 region has 14 residues. The CDR3 DNA is TGTGCCAGCAGCGCTACAGAGGGGGGCACTGAAGCTTTCTTT. Protein product: CASSATEGGTEAFF.

V and J are TRBV9 and TRBJ2-1; 8 nucleotides match TRBD1. The ends lost 4 bases at V and 7 bases at J; junction bases unmatched: 4. There are 13 residues in the CDR3. Germline loops: CDR1 SGDLS, CDR2 YYNGEE. As DNA, the CDR3 is TGTGCCAGCAGCCTGGACAGGGAAAATGAGCAGTTCTTC. Residues: CASSLDRENEQFF.

This clonotype occurred many times. This sequence joins TRBV7-9 and TRBJ1-2; D remains ambiguous. The CDR3 length is 13 residues. Germline values: CDR1 SEHNR, CDR2 FQNEAQ (reference sequence). Trimming removed 4 bases at V and 2 bases at J, with 8 bases between. The CDR3 is CASSSDQNYGYTF. CDR3 in DNA: TGTGCCAGCAGCTCCGACCAGAACTATGGCTACACCTTC.

This clonotype was counted many times. The gene calls are TRBV7-2 and TRBJ1-2; D is uncertain. Between the trimmed V and J ends, which lost 5 bases and 2 bases, there was a span of 15 bases. This CDR3 contains 15 residues. The germline V gene has CDR1 SGHTA and CDR2 FQGNSA. CDR3 residues: CASSTEAGSNYGYTF. The CDR3 DNA follows: TGTGCCAGCAGCACCGAGGCCGGGTCGAACTATGGCTACACCTTC.

This clonotype was recorded many times. The J gene is TRBJ1-1, the V gene TRBV12-3 or TRBV12-4; TRBD1 matches 8 bases. This CDR3 is built from 13 residues. V lost 7 bases, J lost 1 base, and 2 bases stayed unmatched. The CDR3 coding sequence is TGTGCCAGCAACGACAGGGGGAACACTGAAGCTTTCTTT. Translation: CASNDRGNTEAFF.

This clonotype has a count of ten or more. The V gene is TRBV29-1, the J gene TRBJ2-7; weak D call: TRBD1 (6 bases). The CDR3 length is 13 residues. The V end was cut by 6 bases, the J end by 2 bases, with 14 bases between. The V gene's germline CDR1 is SQVTM and CDR2 ANQGSEA. CDR3: CSVETDRTYEQYF. DNA for the CDR3: TGCAGCGTAGAAACGGACAGAACCTACGAGCAGTACTTC.

This clonotype was seen many times. V gene TRBV20-1 combines with J gene TRBJ1-5; weak D call: TRBD1 (5 bases). In germline, CDR1 is DFQATT, CDR2 SNEGSKA (reference sequence). This CDR3 comprises 12 residues. With 6 bases removed from V and 4 bases from J, the gap between germline ends came to 10 bases. This chain's CDR3 is CSAGVWNQPQHF. In DNA, the CDR3 is TGCAGTGCAGGGGTTTGGAATCAGCCCCAGCATTTT.

This clonotype was seen many times. The J gene is TRBJ1-2, the V gene TRBV29-1, with 9 bases identical to TRBD1. Trimming at V came to 6 bases and at J to 0 bases, leaving 5 bases not matched to a gene. The length of the CDR3 is 14 residues. Germline V CDR1 and CDR2: SQVTM, ANQGSEA. The DNA of the CDR3 is TGCAGCGTCGGCGGGACAGGGCCTAACTATGGCTACACCTTC. Translated: CSVGGTGPNYGYTF.

This clonotype has just a few counts. The rearrangement joins TRBV10-3 to TRBJ2-4; D tentatively fits TRBD1 or TRBD2 (5 bases each). The germline CDR1 and CDR2 sequences are ENHRY and SYGVKD. With 5 bases removed from V and 4 bases from J, the gap between germline ends came to 9 bases. This CDR3 region has 13 residues. CDR3 amino acids: CAISRDGKNIQYF. The CDR3 region has the DNA TGTGCCATCAGTCGGGACGGGAAAAACATTCAGTACTTC.

The table lists this clonotype with a few counts. V usage is TRBV20-1 and J usage is TRBJ1-6; TRBD1 is a possible D gene (5 bases). The germline V gene has CDR1 DFQATT and CDR2 SNEGSKA (reference sequence). CDR3 length: 15 residues. The ends were cut back, 5 bases at V and 3 bases at J, with 14 bases in the middle. The CDR3 DNA is TGCAGTGCTGCCCGACAGACCATCTATAATTCACCCCTCCACTTT. It translates to CSAARQTIYNSPLHF.

The sample holds many counts of this clonotype. The J gene is TRBJ2-2, the V gene TRBV6-5, with 7 nucleotides matching TRBD1. The CDR3 runs 14 residues. V lost 8 bases to trimming and J lost 6 bases; unmatched junction nucleotides: 9. Germline-derived CDR1 and CDR2 are MNHEY and SVGAGI. CDR3 DNA: TGTGCCAGCTCTACAGGGGATGGTGCCGGGGAGCTGTTTTTT. It is translated as CASSTGDGAGELFF.

The V call is TRBV7-9, the J call TRBJ2-7, with 15 bases identical to TRBD2. Germline assignment: CDR1 SEHNR and CDR2 FQNEAQ (reference sequence). The CDR3 runs to 16 residues. Unmatched junction bases numbered 1, after V lost 4 bases and J lost 0 bases. CDR3 sequence (DNA): TGTGCCAGCAGCTGGGGACTAGCGGGGGGCTCCTACGAGCAGTACTTC. Its protein is CASSWGLAGGSYEQYF.

This clonotype was detected ten times or more. The rearrangement joins TRBV7-6 to TRBJ2-5; D may be TRBD1 or TRBD2 (6 bases each). The ends were cut back, 2 bases at V and 4 bases at J, with 11 bases in the middle. Per the germline V gene, CDR1 is SGHVS and CDR2 is FNYEAQ. The CDR3 contains 14 residues. CDR3 sequence reads: CASSLTGGRETQYF. CDR3 in DNA: TGTGCCAGCAGCTTAACCGGGGGCAGAGAGACCCAGTACTTC.

This clonotype was counted only a few times. The CDR3 DNA reads TGTGCCAGCAGCCTGGGACAGGGAAATTCACCCCTCCACTTT. Protein product: CASSLGQGNSPLHF. The chain employs TRBV9 and TRBJ1-6, with 9 bases lining up with TRBD1. Per the germline V gene, CDR1 is SGDLS and CDR2 is YYNGEE. Trimming took 4 bases from V and 7 from J; bases not matched to a gene: 3. CDR3 length equals 14 residues.

This clonotype was detected only a few times. This sequence joins TRBV5-1 and TRBJ1-3; no definite D call. V was cut by 0 bases and J by 4 bases, with 8 bases left in between. The germline V gene encodes CDR1 SGHRS and CDR2 YFSETQ. This CDR3 contains 14 residues. CDR3 region: CASSLVGYGNTIYF. In DNA form, the CDR3 reads TGCGCCAGCAGCTTGGTCGGGTACGGAAACACCATATATTTT.